This TCR beta chain was recovered during a study of T cells in Graves' hyperthyroidism and ophthalmopathy. RNA transcripts yielded amplified TCR beta CDR3 regions. The primer set for the first-round RT-PCR of the TCR CDR3 was HTBI. Each CDR3 protein is one row after TCRdb ran MiXCR on the multiplex PCR reads. The profile shows some 500,000 distinct CDR3 sequences, approximately 15% of them singletons. This clonotype was found many times. What it binds is unknown. Germline V gives CDR1 KGHDR, CDR2 SFDVKD. The CDR3 has 15 residues. V was trimmed by 3 bases and J by 0 bases, leaving 7 bases between them. General study points: Clonotypes that were expanded in thyroid above 0.001 mostly appeared in blood too.

Patients counted as stable if ophthalmopathy did not develop within 18 months. The patients, who ranged from 18 to 65 in age, presented with newly diagnosed hyperthyroidism lasting under 2 months. This rearrangement joins TRBV24-1 to TRBJ1-4; a weak D match, TRBD1 (5 bases). The source of this sequence is a woman aged 18-29 years with Graves' hyperthyroidism. Sequenced input: blood. The CDR3 reads CATSDRGATNEKLFF. DNA for the CDR3: TGTGCCACCAGTGATAGAGGGGCAACTAATGAAAAACTGTTTTTT.